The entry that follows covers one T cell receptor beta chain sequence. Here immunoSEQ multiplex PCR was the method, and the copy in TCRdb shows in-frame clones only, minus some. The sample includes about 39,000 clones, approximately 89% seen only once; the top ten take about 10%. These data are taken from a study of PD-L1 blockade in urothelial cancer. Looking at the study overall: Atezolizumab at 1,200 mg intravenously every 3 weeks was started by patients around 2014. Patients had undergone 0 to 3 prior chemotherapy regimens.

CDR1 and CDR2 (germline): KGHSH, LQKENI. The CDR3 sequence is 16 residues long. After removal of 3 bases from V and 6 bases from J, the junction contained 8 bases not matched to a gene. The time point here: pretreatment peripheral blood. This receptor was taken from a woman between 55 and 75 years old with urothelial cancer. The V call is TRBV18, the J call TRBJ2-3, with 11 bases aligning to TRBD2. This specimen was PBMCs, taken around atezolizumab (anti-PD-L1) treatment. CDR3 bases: TGTGCCAGCTCACCCCCGGGACTAGCGGCAGGGGATACGCAGTATTTT. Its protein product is CASSPPGLAAGDTQYF.